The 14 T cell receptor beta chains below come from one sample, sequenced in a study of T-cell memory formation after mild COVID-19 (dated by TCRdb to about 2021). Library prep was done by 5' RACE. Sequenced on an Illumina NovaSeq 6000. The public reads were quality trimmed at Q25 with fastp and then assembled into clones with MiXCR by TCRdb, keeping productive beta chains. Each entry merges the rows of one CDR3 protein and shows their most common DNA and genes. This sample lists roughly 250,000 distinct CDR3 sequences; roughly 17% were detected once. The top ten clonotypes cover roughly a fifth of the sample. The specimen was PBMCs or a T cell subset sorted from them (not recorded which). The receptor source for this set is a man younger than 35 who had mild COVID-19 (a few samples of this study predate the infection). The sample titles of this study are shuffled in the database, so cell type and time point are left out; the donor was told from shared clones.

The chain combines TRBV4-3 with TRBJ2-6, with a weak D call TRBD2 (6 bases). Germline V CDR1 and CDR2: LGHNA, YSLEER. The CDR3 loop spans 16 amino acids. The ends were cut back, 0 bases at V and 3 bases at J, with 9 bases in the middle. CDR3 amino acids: CASSQEWRGGANVLTF. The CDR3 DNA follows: TGCGCCAGCAGCCAAGAATGGCGGGGTGGGGCCAACGTCCTGACTTTC.

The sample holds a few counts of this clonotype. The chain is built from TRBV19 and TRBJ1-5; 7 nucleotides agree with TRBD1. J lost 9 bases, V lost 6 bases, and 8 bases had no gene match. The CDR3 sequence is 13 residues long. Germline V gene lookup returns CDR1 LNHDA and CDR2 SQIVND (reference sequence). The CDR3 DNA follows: TGTGCCAGTAGCGGACAGGCCGCTTTGCCCCAGCATTTT. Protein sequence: CASSGQAALPQHF.

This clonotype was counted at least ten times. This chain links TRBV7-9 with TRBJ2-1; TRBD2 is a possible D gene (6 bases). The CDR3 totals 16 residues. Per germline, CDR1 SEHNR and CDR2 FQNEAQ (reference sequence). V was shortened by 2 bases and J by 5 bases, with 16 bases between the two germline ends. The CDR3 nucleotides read TGTGCCAGCAGCTTAAATGGCGGGGCCGGAGACAATGAGCAGTTCTTC. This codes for CASSLNGGAGDNEQFF.

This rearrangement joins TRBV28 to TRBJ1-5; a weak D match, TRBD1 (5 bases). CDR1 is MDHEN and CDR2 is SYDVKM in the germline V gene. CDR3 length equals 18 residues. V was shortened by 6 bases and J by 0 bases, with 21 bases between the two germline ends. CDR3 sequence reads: CASRSEGPTSYSNQPQHF. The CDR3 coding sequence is TGTGCCAGCAGATCCGAGGGACCGACCTCTTATAGCAATCAGCCCCAGCATTTT.

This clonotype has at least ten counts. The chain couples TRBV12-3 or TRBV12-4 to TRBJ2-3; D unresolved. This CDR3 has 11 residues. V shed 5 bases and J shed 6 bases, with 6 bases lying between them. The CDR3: CASSQADTQYF. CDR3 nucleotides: TGTGCCAGCAGTCAAGCGGATACGCAGTATTTT.

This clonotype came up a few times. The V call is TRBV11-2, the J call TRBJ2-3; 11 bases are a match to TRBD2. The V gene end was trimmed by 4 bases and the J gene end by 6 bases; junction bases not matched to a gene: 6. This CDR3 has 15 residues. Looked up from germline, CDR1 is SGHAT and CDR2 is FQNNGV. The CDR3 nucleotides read TGTGCCAGCAGCTGGCTAGCGGGGGGAGAGGATACGCAGTATTTT. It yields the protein CASSWLAGGEDTQYF.

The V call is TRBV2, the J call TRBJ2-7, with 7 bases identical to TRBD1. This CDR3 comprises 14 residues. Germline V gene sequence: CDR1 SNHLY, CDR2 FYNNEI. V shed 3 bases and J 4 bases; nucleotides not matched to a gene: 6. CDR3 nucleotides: TGTGCCAGCAGTGATCCGGGACAGTTATACGAGCAGTACTTC. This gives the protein CASSDPGQLYEQYF.

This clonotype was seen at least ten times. The CDR3: CASSPPEGVDTQYF. CDR3 nucleotides: TGTGCCAGCTCACCACCCGAGGGGGTAGATACGCAGTATTTT. The chain couples TRBV18 to TRBJ2-3; D might be TRBD1 (6 bases). The CDR3 has 14 amino acids. Germline V gives CDR1 KGHSH, CDR2 LQKENI. V was pared by 0 bases and J by 5 bases, with 9 bases between. The full variable domain, in which reference TRBV18 and TRBJ2-3 provide the parts outside the CDR3, is NAGVMQNPRHLVRRRGQEARLRCSPMKGHSHVYWYRQLPEEGLKFMVYLQKENIIDESGMPKERFSAEFPKEGPSILRIQQVVRGDSAAYFCASSPPEGVDTQYFGPGTRLTVL.

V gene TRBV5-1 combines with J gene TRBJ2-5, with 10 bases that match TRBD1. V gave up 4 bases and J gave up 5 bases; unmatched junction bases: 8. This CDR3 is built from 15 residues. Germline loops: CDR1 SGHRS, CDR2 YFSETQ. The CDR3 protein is CASSQPGQGSETQYF. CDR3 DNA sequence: TGCGCCAGCAGCCAGCCGGGACAGGGGTCGGAGACCCAGTACTTC.

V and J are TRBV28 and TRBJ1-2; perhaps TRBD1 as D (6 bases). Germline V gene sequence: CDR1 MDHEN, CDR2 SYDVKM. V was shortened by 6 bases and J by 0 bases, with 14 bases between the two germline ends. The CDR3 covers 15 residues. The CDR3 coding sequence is TGTGCCAGCAGGCTCACAGGGAGGGCTAACTATGGCTACACCTTC. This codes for CASRLTGRANYGYTF.

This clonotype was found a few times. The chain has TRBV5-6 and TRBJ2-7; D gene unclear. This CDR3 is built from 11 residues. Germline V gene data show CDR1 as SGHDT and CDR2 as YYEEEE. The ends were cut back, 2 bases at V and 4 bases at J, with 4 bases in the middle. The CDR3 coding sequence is TGTGCCAGCAGCTTCGGGTACGAGCAGTACGTC. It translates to CASSFGYEQYV.

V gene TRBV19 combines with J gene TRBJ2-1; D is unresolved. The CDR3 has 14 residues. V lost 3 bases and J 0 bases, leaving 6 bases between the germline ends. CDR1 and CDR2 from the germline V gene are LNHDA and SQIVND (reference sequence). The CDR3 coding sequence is TGTGCCAGTAGTATCGGTAGCTCCTACAATGAGCAGTTCTTC. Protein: CASSIGSSYNEQFF.

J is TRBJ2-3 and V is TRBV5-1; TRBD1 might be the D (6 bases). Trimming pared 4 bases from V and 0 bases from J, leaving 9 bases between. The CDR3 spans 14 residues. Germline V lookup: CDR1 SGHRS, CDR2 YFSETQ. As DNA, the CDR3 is TGCGCCAGCAGCGAAACAGGGAGCACAGATACGCAGTATTTT. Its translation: CASSETGSTDTQYF.

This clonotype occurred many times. The CDR3 DNA reads TGCAGTGCTAGGTTCGGGGGGGCCGAGGATACGCAGTATTTT. Translated, it gives CSARFGGAEDTQYF. The chain employs TRBV20-1 and TRBJ2-3; 8 bases match TRBD2. V was pared by 3 bases and J by 6 bases, with 8 bases of the junction left unmatched. CDR3 length equals 14 residues. Germline V gene lookup returns CDR1 DFQATT and CDR2 SNEGSKA (reference sequence).